These T cell receptor beta chains were read from a single sample in a study of a mutant IDH1 vaccine in newly diagnosed glioma. Assay: immunoSEQ multiplex PCR; the TCRdb copy retains only in-frame clones and omits some. This sample has about 94,000 clones, with roughly 86% found just once. No antigen has been identified for these receptors. This material consisted of PBMCs, taken from a glioma patient whose treatment included an IDH1 peptide vaccine. The origin of the receptors is a woman in her 50s with glioma. The CDR3 runs from the conserved cysteine through the conserved F or W.

J gene	V gene	CDR3 protein
TRBJ1-1	TRBV5-4	CASSLEPGATEAFF
TRBJ1-5	TRBV6-5	CASSLTGNQPQHF
TRBJ2-7	TRBV27	CASSREGLRNYEQYF
TRBJ2-1	TRBV19	CASSIKLGLNEQFF
TRBJ2-1	TRBV5-1	CASSLASTSYNEQFF
TRBJ2-1	TRBV9	CASSVMSGPYNEQFF
TRBJ2-7	TRBV18	CASSRDRGINEQYF
TRBJ2-7	TRBV20-1	CSGGVHEQYF
TRBJ2-1	TRBV7-3	CASSSFGAGDEQFF
TRBJ2-5	TRBV6-5	CASSYGSLAAIETQYF
TRBJ2-1	TRBV7-8	CASSYRSLDEQFF
TRBJ1-5	TRBV6-6	CASRTGFSNQPQHF
TRBJ1-1	TRBV25-1	CASSEYKGFEAFF
TRBJ2-7	TRBV19	CASSIDPSLSSYEQYF
TRBJ2-5	TRBV7-7	CASSPGQGGSQETQYF
TRBJ1-6	TRBV6-5	CASSYMRTGPNSPLHF
TRBJ2-1	TRBV10-3	CAISEAGLAGGYNEQFF
TRBJ2-7	TRBV10-2	CASIGTSYEQYF
TRBJ2-4	TRBV2	CASSVGAGVGIQYF
TRBJ2-5	TRBV27	CASSFRGRAQETQYF
TRBJ2-2	TRBV5-1	CASSFSGSVGELFF
TRBJ2-7	TRBV28	CASSLGTSGSFSYEQYF
TRBJ2-4	TRBV4-1	CASSQEGGIAKNIQYF
TRBJ2-5	TRBV7-3	CASSPNGGRETQYF
TRBJ1-4	TRBV5-1	CASSLEGASGEKLFF
TRBJ1-1	TRBV7-9	CASSDYTNTEAFF
TRBJ1-4	TRBV18	CASSPGFEKLFF
TRBJ2-2	TRBV9	CASSPRSTLGDGELFF
TRBJ2-1	TRBV6-1	CATEAAYNEQFF
TRBJ1-5	TRBV6-5	CASSYDGFSNQPQHF
TRBJ1-1	TRBV28	CASSVSGENTEAFF
TRBJ1-3	TRBV23-1	CASSQWGISGNTIYF
TRBJ2-2	TRBV18	CASSRDRVNTGELFF
TRBJ1-2	TRBV6-5	CASSYTGHYGYTF
TRBJ1-5	TRBV7-9	CASSLTTTDQHF
TRBJ2-7	TRBV27	CASSLSQGRDEQYF